Presented here are 16 T cell receptor beta chains from one specimen sequenced in a study of T-cell memory formation after mild COVID-19. TCRdb called the 5' RACE reads again in MiXCR, with one record for every CDR3 protein. The sample has roughly 450,000 distinct CDR3 sequences, 15% to 20% seen once. Sequencing input: PBMCs or a T cell subset sorted from them (not recorded which). All receptors derive from an adult woman who had mild COVID-19 (a few samples of this study predate the infection). Cell type and time point are not known.

The chain is built from TRBV7-9 and TRBJ2-7, with TRBD1 matching over 9 bases. The CDR3 covers 17 residues. The trim removed 5 bases at V and 3 bases at J, leaving 14 bases unmatched. CDR1 is SEHNR and CDR2 is FQNEAQ in the germline V gene (reference sequence). CDR3 DNA sequence: TGTGCCAGCAGCCCGACCGGAGTGGGACAGGGTTACTACGAGCAGTACTTC. This codes for CASSPTGVGQGYYEQYF.

This clonotype turned up a few times. The chain has TRBV7-6 and TRBJ2-7, with D perhaps TRBD1 (7 bases). Looked up from germline, CDR1 is SGHVS and CDR2 is FNYEAQ. This CDR3 is 13 amino acids long. V lost 5 bases, J lost 8 bases, and 16 bases lay in between. Here the CDR3 reads CASSPRGREKQYF. Written as DNA, the CDR3 is TGTGCCAGCAGCCCAAGGGGGCGGGAAAAGCAGTACTTC.

This chain uses TRBV7-3 with TRBJ2-7, with unresolved D. This CDR3 spans 15 amino acids. V was cut by 5 bases and J by 0 bases, with 14 bases left in between. CDR1 and CDR2 from the germline V gene are SGHTA and FQGTGA. The CDR3 DNA is TGTGCCAGCAGCCAGGAACAGTCCCCCTCCTACGAGCAGTACTTC. Its translation is CASSQEQSPSYEQYF.

This chain connects TRBV27 to TRBJ2-1; D might be TRBD2 (5 bases). Deletions cut 6 bases from V and 4 bases from J, with 10 bases between. The CDR3 contains 13 residues. Germline V lookup: CDR1 MNHEY, CDR2 SMNVEV (reference sequence). The CDR3 loop reads CASRLGRYNEQFF. For the CDR3, the DNA is TGTGCCAGCAGATTGGGGAGATACAATGAGCAGTTCTTC.

The V call is TRBV18, the J call TRBJ2-7; 7 bases map to TRBD1. The CDR3 consists of 15 residues. J lost 2 bases, V lost 2 bases, and 6 bases had no gene match. Germline-derived CDR1 and CDR2 are KGHSH and LQKENI. The CDR3 DNA follows: TGTGCCAGCTCACCAACCGACAGGGCCCCCTACGAGCAGTACTTC. This translates into CASSPTDRAPYEQYF.

The chain is built from TRBV29-1 and TRBJ1-2; D possibly corresponds to TRBD1 (6 bases). CDR1 and CDR2 from the germline V gene are SQVTM and ANQGSEA. The CDR3 is made up of 12 amino acids. V shed 3 bases and J shed 8 bases, with 13 bases lying between them. The CDR3 DNA is TGCAGCGTTGATAAAGGGGGATGGGGCTACACCTTC. Residues: CSVDKGGWGYTF.

The chain recombines TRBV24-1 with TRBJ1-3; TRBD1 aligns across 7 bases. Germline values: CDR1 KGHDR, CDR2 SFDVKD. The CDR3 extends over 15 amino acids. Unmatched junction bases numbered 5, after V lost 3 bases and J lost 4 bases. The DNA of the CDR3 is TGTGCCACCAGTGATCAACGGGACAGAGGAAACACCATATATTTT. Its translation: CATSDQRDRGNTIYF.

V usage is TRBV21-1 and J usage is TRBJ1-5; TRBD1 is the table's D call, not checked against the DNA. TRBV21-1 represents a pseudogene. The CDR3 contains 14 residues. The CDR3 nucleotides read TGTGCCAGCAGCATTCAGGGGGCCCATCAGCCCCAGCATTTT. Protein: CASSIQGAHQPQHF.

This clonotype was seen a handful of times. This sequence joins TRBV20-1 and TRBJ2-1, with 11 nucleotides matching TRBD1. This CDR3 comprises 12 residues. Germline V gene data show CDR1 as DFQATT and CDR2 as SNEGSKA (reference sequence). The DNA for the CDR3 is TGCACCGGACAGGGGGCAGGTAATGAGCAGTTCTTC. This codes for CTGQGAGNEQFF.

This clonotype was seen a few times. The genes are TRBV3-1 and TRBJ1-1, with D maybe TRBD1 (6 bases). The V gene lost 1 base and the J gene lost 5 bases, with 8 bases spanning the gap. The germline V gene encodes CDR1 LGHDT and CDR2 YNNKEL (reference sequence). The CDR3 is 13 amino acids. CDR3 protein: CASSQVRGTEAFF. CDR3 nucleotides: TGTGCCAGCAGCCAAGTAAGGGGGACTGAAGCTTTCTTT.

The rearrangement joins TRBV4-2 to TRBJ2-1; the match to TRBD2 covers 15 bases. Germline lookup yields CDR1 LGHNA and CDR2 YNFKEQ. V shed 3 bases and J 2 bases; nucleotides not matched to a gene: 8. The CDR3 length is 19 residues. In nucleotides, the CDR3 is TGTGCCAGCAGCCACCTGGGACTAGCGGGGGGACAAACCTACAATGAGCAGTTCTTC. This encodes CASSHLGLAGGQTYNEQFF.

This clonotype was observed a handful of times. This chain uses TRBV7-9 with TRBJ1-1; D perhaps matches TRBD1 (5 bases). The germline V gene encodes CDR1 SEHNR and CDR2 FQNEAQ (reference sequence). Between the trimmed V and J ends, which lost 6 bases and 4 bases, there was a span of 18 bases. This CDR3 is 15 amino acids long. The CDR3 sequence: CASRHPSGGGTEAFF. The CDR3, as DNA: TGTGCCAGCAGGCACCCATCGGGGGGGGGCACTGAAGCTTTCTTT.

This clonotype was counted between two and nine times. This chain connects TRBV2 to TRBJ2-6; tentative D call: TRBD1 (6 bases). Trimming stripped 4 bases from V and 2 bases from J, with 12 bases between. The CDR3 consists of 16 residues. Germline CDR1 and CDR2: SNHLY and FYNNEI. CDR3: CASSVSGVPGANVLTF. The CDR3 coding sequence is TGTGCCAGCAGTGTGTCAGGGGTCCCTGGGGCCAACGTCCTGACTTTC.

This chain joins TRBV5-1 and TRBJ2-3, with D tentatively TRBD1 or TRBD2 (5 bases each). Looked up from germline, CDR1 is SGHRS and CDR2 is YFSETQ. This CDR3 contains 16 residues. V gave up 1 base and J gave up 2 bases, with 14 bases separating them. CDR3 sequence reads: CASSLFRGSDTDTQYF. CDR3 nucleotide sequence: TGCGCCAGCAGCTTGTTTCGGGGCTCGGACACAGATACGCAGTATTTT.

The chain carries TRBV3-1 and TRBJ1-2; 7 bases line up with TRBD1. V shed 0 bases, J shed 6 bases, and the junction held 7 bases outside the gene matches. The CDR3 is 15 amino acids. In germline, CDR1 is LGHDT, CDR2 YNNKEL (reference sequence). In DNA form, the CDR3 reads TGTGCCAGCAGCCAAGATCATCGACAGGGACATGGCTACACCTTC. This gives the protein CASSQDHRQGHGYTF. Full variable domain (remainder filled in from reference TRBV3-1 and TRBJ1-2): DTAVSQTPKYLVTQMGNDKSIKCEQNLGHDTMYWYKQDSKKFLKIMFSYNNKELIINETVPNRFSPKSPDKAHLNLHINSLELGDSAVYFCASSQDHRQGHGYTFGSGTRLTVV.

This clonotype was recorded at least ten times. At one end, the junction sequence differs from germline, possibly due to a read error. This rearrangement joins TRBV7-7 to TRBJ2-5; D is perhaps TRBD1 (6 bases). The germline V gene has CDR1 SSHAT and CDR2 FNYEAQ (reference sequence). CDR3 length equals 16 residues. In nucleotides, the CDR3 is TGTGCTAGCAGCTTAGGACGGACGATTAGGGGGGAGACCCAGTACTTC. Protein product: CASSLGRTIRGETQYF.